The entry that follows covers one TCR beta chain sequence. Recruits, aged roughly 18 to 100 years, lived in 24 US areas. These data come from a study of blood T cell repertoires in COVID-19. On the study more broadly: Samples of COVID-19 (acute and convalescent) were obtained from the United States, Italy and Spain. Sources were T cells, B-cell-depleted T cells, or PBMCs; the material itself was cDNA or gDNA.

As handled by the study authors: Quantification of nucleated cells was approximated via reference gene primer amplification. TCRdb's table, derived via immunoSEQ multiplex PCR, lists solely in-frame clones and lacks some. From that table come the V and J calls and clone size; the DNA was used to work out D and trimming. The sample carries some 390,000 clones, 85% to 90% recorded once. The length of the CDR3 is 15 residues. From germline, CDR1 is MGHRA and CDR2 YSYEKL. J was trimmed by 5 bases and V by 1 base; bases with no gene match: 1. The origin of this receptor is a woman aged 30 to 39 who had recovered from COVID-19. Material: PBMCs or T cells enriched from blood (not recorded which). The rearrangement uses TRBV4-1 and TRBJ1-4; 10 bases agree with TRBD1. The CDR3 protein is CASSQGGQGNEKLFF. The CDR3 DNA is TGCGCCAGCAGCCAAGGGGGACAGGGGAATGAAAAACTGTTTTTT.